Given below is one T cell receptor beta chain in context. Authors' data handling: Amplification of reference gene primers was used by the study to estimate nucleated cell counts. Some clones are missing from TCRdb's copy, which holds only in-frame ones; the method was immunoSEQ multiplex PCR. That table is the source of V, J and clone size, and D and trimming were worked out from the DNA. The sample consists of about 47,000 clones, around 90% of them appearing once. The CDR3 runs 14 residues. V lost 2 bases and J lost 8, with 15 bases in between. From germline, CDR1 is SEHNR and CDR2 FQNEAQ (reference sequence). The sample comes from a study of blood T cell repertoires in COVID-19.

Sequenced sample: peripheral blood. The genes are TRBV7-9 and TRBJ1-2; D unclear. The clonotype was recovered from a man aged 55 to 70 with active COVID-19. CDR3: CASSLLTPSGGYTF. CDR3 nucleotides: TGTGCCAGCAGCTTACTTACACCCTCGGGGGGCTACACCTTC.